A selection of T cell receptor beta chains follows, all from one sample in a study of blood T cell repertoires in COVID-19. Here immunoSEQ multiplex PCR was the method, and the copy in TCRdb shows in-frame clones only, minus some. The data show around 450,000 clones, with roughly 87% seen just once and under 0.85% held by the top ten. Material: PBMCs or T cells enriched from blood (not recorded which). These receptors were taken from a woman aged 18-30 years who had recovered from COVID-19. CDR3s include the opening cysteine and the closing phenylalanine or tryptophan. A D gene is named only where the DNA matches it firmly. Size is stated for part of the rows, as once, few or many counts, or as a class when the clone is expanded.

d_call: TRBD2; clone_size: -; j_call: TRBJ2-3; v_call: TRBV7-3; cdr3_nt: TGTGCCAGCAGCTGGTCGGGGGGGCCAGCAGATACGCAGTATTTT; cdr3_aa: CASSWSGGPADTQYF
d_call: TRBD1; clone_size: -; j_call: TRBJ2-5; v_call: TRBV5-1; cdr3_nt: TGCGCCAGCAGCGACCGGGACAGGGGGCGAGGGGAGACCCAGTACTTC; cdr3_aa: CASSDRDRGRGETQYF
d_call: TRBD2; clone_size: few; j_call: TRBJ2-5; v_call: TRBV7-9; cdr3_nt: TGTGCCAGCAGCTTAGGGGCTAGCGGGGGACCACAAGAGACCCAGTACTTC; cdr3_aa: CASSLGASGGPQETQYF
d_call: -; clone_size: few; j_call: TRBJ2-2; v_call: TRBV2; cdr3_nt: TGTGCCAGCAGTGAACTTCGGGTTCGCGGGGAGCTGTTTTTT; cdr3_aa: CASSELRVRGELFF
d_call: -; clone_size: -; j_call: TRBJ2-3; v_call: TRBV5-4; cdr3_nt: TGTGCCAGCAGCACACCGGGGGGCGCAGGCACAGATACGCAGTATTTT; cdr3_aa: CASSTPGGAGTDTQYF
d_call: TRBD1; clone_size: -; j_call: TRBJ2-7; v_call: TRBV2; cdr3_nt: TGTGCCTCCCAAAACGCGGGACAGGCCCCCTACGAGCAGTACTTC; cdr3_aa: CASQNAGQAPYEQYF
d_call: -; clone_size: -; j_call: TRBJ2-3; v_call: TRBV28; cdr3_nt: TGTGCCAGCAGTTTTTCGGACAGATCAAAGGATACGCAGTATTTT; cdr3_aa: CASSFSDRSKDTQYF
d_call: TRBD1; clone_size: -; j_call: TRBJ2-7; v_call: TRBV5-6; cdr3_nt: TGTGCCAGCAGCTTGGTTGGGGGGACAGGGTACGAGCAGTACTTC; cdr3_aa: CASSLVGGTGYEQYF
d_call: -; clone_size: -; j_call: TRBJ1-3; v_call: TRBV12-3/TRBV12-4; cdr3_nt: TGTGCCAGCTCCGGGAACTCTGGAAACACCATATATTTT; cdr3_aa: CASSGNSGNTIYF
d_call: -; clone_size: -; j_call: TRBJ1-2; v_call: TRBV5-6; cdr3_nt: TGTGCCAGCAGCGGTCAGGCCCGTTATGGCTACACCTTC; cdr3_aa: CASSGQARYGYTF
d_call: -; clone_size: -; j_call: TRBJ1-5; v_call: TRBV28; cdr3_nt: TGTGCCAGCAGTGCAGGGGAGCAGCCCCAGCATTTT; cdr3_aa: CASSAGEQPQHF